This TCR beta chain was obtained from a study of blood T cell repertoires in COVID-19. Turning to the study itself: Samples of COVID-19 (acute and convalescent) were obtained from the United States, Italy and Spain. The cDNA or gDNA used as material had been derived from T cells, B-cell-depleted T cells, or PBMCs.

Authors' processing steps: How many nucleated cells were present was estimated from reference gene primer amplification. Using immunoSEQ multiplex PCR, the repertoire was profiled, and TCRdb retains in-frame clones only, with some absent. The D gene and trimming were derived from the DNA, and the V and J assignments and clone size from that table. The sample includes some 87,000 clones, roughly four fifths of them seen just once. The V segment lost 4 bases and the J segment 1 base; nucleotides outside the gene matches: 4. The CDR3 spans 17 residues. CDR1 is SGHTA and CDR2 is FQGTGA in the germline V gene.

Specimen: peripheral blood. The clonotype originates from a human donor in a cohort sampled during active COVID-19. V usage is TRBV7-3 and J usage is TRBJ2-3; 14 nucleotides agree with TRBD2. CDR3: CASSSGLAGVCTDTQYF. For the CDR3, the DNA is TGTGCCAGCAGCTCGGGACTAGCGGGGGTTTGCACAGATACGCAGTATTTT.